This TCR beta chain was identified during a study of cytomegalovirus exposure and HLA in healthy donors. Study-level findings and limits: CMV antigen specificity was confirmed in vitro for a few CMV-associated chains. For most subjects, TCR beta sequences were reported to predict HLA-A and HLA-B alleles with accuracy.

Primers: 60 Vbeta forward and 13 Jbeta reverse. Original data processing: Counted up in a later analysis, unique TCR beta chains came to around 80 million, with about 9.9 million shared. Using immunoSEQ multiplex PCR, the repertoire was profiled, and TCRdb retains in-frame clones only, with some absent. V, J and clone size reflect that table, while D and trimming were determined from the DNA. The sample totals 150,000 to 200,000 clones. Germline values: CDR1 SGHTA, CDR2 FQGNSA. The CDR3 covers 14 residues. Trimming at V came to 3 bases and at J to 3 bases, leaving 3 bases not matched to a gene. On this clone: Antigen unknown.

This chain links TRBV7-2 with TRBJ2-7; 9 bases align to TRBD1. The clonotype originates from a woman aged 55-69 years in good health and CMV-seronegative. The sequenced sample was PBMCs. CDR3 DNA: TGTGCCAGCAGCTTTAAGACAGGGGGCTACGAGCAGTACTTC. It encodes CASSFKTGGYEQYF.